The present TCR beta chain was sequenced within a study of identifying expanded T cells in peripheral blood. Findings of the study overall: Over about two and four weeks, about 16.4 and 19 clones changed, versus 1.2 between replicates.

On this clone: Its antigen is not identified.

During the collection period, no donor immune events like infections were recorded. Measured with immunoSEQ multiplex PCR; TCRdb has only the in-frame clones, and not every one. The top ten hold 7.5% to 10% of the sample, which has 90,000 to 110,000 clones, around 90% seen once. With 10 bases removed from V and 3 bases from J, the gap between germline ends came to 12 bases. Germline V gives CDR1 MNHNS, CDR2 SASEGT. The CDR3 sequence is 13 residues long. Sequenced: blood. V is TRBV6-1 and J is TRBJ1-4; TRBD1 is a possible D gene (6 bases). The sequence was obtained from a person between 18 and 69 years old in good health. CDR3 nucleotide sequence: TGTGCCACCCCAGGGGTGGCTAATGAAAAACTGTTTTTT. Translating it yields CATPGVANEKLFF.